The 7 T cell receptor beta chains below all came from one sample that was sequenced in a study of blood T cell repertoires in COVID-19. Clones were read by immunoSEQ multiplex PCR, and TCRdb kept only the in-frame ones, dropping some. The table lists about 140,000 clones, less than 90% of them singletons. Sequenced: PBMCs or T cells enriched from blood (not recorded which). These receptors were obtained from a man between 35 and 55 years old with acute COVID-19.

The chain is built from TRBV4-1 and TRBJ1-3; perhaps TRBD1 as D (5 bases). Germline V CDR1 and CDR2: MGHRA, YSYEKL. With 1 base removed from V and 5 bases from J, the gap between germline ends came to 21 bases. CDR3 length: 18 amino acids. The CDR3 bases are TGCGCCAGCAGCCAAGGGGTTATTACAGGAGCGAGGAGAAACACCATATATTTT. It translates to CASSQGVITGARRNTIYF.

The chain joins TRBV4-3 to TRBJ2-1; D is possibly TRBD1 (5 bases). Germline CDR1 and CDR2: LGHNA and YSLEER. This CDR3 spans 15 amino acids. The V end was cut by 0 bases, the J end by 7 bases, with 13 bases between. Here the CDR3 DNA reads TGCGCCAGCAGCCAAGAAGGCCAGGGCGATAATGAGCAGTTCTTC. Protein product: CASSQEGQGDNEQFF.

This chain's CDR3 is CASSPTGSNQPQHF. The CDR3 DNA follows: TGTGCCAGCAGTCCGACCGGGAGCAATCAGCCCCAGCATTTT. The chain has TRBV7-9 and TRBJ1-5; D is unclear. The CDR3 sequence is 14 residues long. Trimming took 6 bases from V and 1 from J, leaving 10 bases between them. The germline V gene has CDR1 SEHNR and CDR2 FQNEAQ (reference sequence).

This chain connects TRBV19 to TRBJ2-5, with TRBD2 matching 9 bases. J lost 6 bases, V lost 4 bases, and 9 bases had no gene match. The CDR3 sequence is 15 residues long. CDR1 is LNHDA and CDR2 is SQIVND in the germline V gene (reference sequence). This CDR3 reads CASSKVASGAQTQYF. In DNA, the CDR3 is TGTGCCAGTAGTAAAGTGGCTAGCGGGGCCCAGACCCAGTACTTC. Using reference TRBV19 and TRBJ2-5 for the parts outside the CDR3, the full variable domain is DGGITQSPKYLFRKEGQNVTLSCEQNLNHDAMYWYRQDPGQGLRLIYYSQIVNDFQKGDIAEGYSVSREKKESFPLTVTSAQKNPTAFYLCASSKVASGAQTQYFGPGTRLLVL.

V and J are TRBV5-1 and TRBJ1-6, with D perhaps matching TRBD1 (6 bases). V was pared by 3 bases and J by 10 bases, with 17 bases between. CDR1 and CDR2 (germline): SGHRS, YFSETQ. The CDR3 sequence is 15 residues long. Here the CDR3 DNA reads TGCGCCAGCAGCTATGAACAGGGAATTAGCTCACCCCTCCACTTT. Amino acids: CASSYEQGISSPLHF. Variable domain in full (rest from reference TRBV5-1 and TRBJ1-6): KAGVTQTPRYLIKTRGQQVTLSCSPISGHRSVSWYQQTPGQGLQFLFEYFSETQRNKGNFPGRFSGRQFSNSRSEMNVSTLELGDSALYLCASSYEQGISSPLHFGNGTRLTVT.

This rearrangement joins TRBV2 to TRBJ1-2; D unresolved. The CDR3 has 15 amino acids. Germline-derived CDR1 and CDR2 are SNHLY and FYNNEI. Trimming pared 6 bases from V and 5 bases from J, leaving 19 bases between. The CDR3 region is CASSAPPGREYGYTF. The CDR3 DNA reads as TGTGCCAGCAGCGCTCCCCCGGGCCGGGAATATGGCTACACCTTC.

This clone was seen a handful of times. V is TRBV6-5 and J is TRBJ1-3; D may be TRBD1 (5 bases). CDR3 length equals 14 residues. Germline V lookup: CDR1 MNHEY, CDR2 SVGAGI. Trimming pared 6 bases from V and 3 bases from J, leaving 12 bases between. The CDR3: CASRSGGVGNTIYF. As DNA, the CDR3 is TGTGCCAGCAGGTCTGGAGGGGTTGGAAACACCATATATTTT.